This T cell receptor beta chain came from a study of T cell responses to AZD1222 COVID-19 vaccine. There are 17 residues in the CDR3. Germline lookup yields CDR1 MDHEN and CDR2 SYDVKM. V shed 7 bases and J shed 0 bases, with 19 bases lying between them. Regarding the study as a whole: Along spike, vaccine-associated CD4 TCRs were found throughout, with dominance at 160-218 and 743-854. Repertoire sampling happened only post peak T cell response. Baseline serostatus was positive in only five to seven AZD1222 recipients.

Points on this clone: What it binds is not known.

The data were produced by immunoSEQ multiplex PCR, yet TCRdb's version contains in-frame clones alone and is incomplete. The sample consists of about 90,000 clones, around nine tenths of them appearing once. This clonotype was obtained from an adult in good health. The specimen was peripheral blood, collected on day 0 of MenACWY control vaccination. The chain employs TRBV28 and TRBJ1-3; D call uncertain. For the CDR3, the DNA is TGTGCCAGCACTTTCGGAGGTGTGCAGAGCTCTGGAAACACCATATATTTT. It is translated as CASTFGGVQSSGNTIYF. The full variable domain, its missing parts supplied by reference TRBV28 and TRBJ1-3, is DVKVTQSSRYLVKRTGEKVFLECVQDMDHENMFWYRQDPGLGLRLIYFSYDVKMKEKGDIPEGYSVSREKKERFSLILESASTNQTSMYLCASTFGGVQSSGNTIYFGEGSWLTVV.